The present T cell receptor beta chain was sequenced within a study of read filtering for tumor transcriptome and immune sequencing. Ten or more counts support this clonotype. What it recognizes is unknown. Notes on the study in general: RNA-seq captured clonotypes less deeply and reliably than IR-seq. IR-seq and RNA-seq agreed better without single-read clonotypes. About 81.9% of IR-seq clonotypes had one read, totaling around 4% of reads; RNA-seq: around 70% and 40%.

From approximately 400 ng of RNA, a library with molecular barcoded alpha/delta and beta/gamma adaptors was made. TCRdb redid the calling of the reads with MiXCR, one entry per CDR3 protein. The sample holds 85,000 or so distinct CDR3 sequences; over 9% are singletons and the top ten take 15%. Germline V gene sequence: CDR1 SGHVS, CDR2 FNYEAQ. The CDR3 consists of 14 residues. Trimming stripped 1 base from V and 0 bases from J, with 6 bases between. The material sequenced was a population of CD138-negative cells sorted from bone marrow. The chain links TRBV7-6 to TRBJ2-5, with no clear D. The receptor was isolated from a donor aged 40 or older with multiple myeloma. The CDR3 spells CASSLGANQETQYF. CDR3 in DNA: TGTGCCAGCAGCTTAGGAGCAAACCAAGAGACCCAGTACTTC.